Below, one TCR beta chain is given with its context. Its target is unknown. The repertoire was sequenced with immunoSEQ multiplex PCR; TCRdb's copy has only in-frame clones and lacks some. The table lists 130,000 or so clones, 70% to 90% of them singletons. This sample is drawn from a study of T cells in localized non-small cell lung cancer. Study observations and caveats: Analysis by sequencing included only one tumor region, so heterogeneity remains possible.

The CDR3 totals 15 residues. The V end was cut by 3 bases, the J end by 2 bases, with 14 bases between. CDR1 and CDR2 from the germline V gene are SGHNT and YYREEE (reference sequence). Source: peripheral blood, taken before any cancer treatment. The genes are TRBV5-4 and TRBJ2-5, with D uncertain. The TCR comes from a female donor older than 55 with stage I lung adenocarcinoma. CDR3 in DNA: TGTGCCAGCAGCTCGAGGACCAGTATGCAAGAGACCCAGTACTTC. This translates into CASSSRTSMQETQYF.